This passage covers 8 T cell receptor beta chains from one sample sequenced in a study of PD-1 blockade in classical Hodgkin lymphoma. Each patient relapsed following autologous stem cell transplantation, and prior brentuximab vedotin exposure differed. The method was immunoSEQ multiplex PCR; TCRdb's version includes in-frame clones alone and lacks a portion of them. The sample holds 20,000 or so clones, around 80% seen once. The sample in question was peripheral blood mononuclear cells (PBMCs), obtained before the second cycle of nivolumab. The receptor source for this set is a human donor with classical Hodgkin lymphoma.

The rearrangement links TRBV18 to TRBJ2-2; D could derive from TRBD1 or TRBD2 (6 bases each). Germline values: CDR1 KGHSH, CDR2 LQKENI. The ends were cut back, 6 bases at V and 4 bases at J, with 15 bases in the middle. CDR3 length: 15 residues. CDR3 sequence (DNA): TGTGCCAGCTCCCTCCGAAGGGGGGTCACCGGGGAGCTGTTTTTT. Protein: CASSLRRGVTGELFF.

This rearrangement joins TRBV7-2 to TRBJ1-5, with unresolved D. The CDR3 covers 15 residues. V lost 5 bases to trimming and J lost 0 bases, with 11 bases between them. From germline, CDR1 is SGHTA and CDR2 FQGNSA. The CDR3 DNA is TGTGCCAGCAGCCTCGGCTTGAGTAGCAATCAGCCCCAGCATTTT. It translates to CASSLGLSSNQPQHF.

About this clone: Other nucleotide sequences from this sample produce the same CDR3. CDR3 sequence (DNA): TGTGCCAGCAGCTTAAAAATGACACCCCAGGGGAGCACAGATACGCAGTATTTT. Its protein is CASSLKMTPQGSTDTQYF. J is TRBJ2-3 and V is TRBV7-9; D is possibly TRBD1 (6 bases). The V end was cut by 2 bases, the J end by 0 bases, with 18 bases between. CDR1 SEHNR and CDR2 FQNEAQ come from the germline V gene (reference sequence). The CDR3 spans 18 residues.

The V and J genes are TRBV21-1 and TRBJ2-1. TRBV21-1 has pseudogene status. The CDR3 length is 15 residues. CDR3 sequence: CASLNHVFSHNEQFF. As DNA, the CDR3 is TGTGCCAGCCTCAACCACGTTTTCTCTCACAATGAGCAGTTCTTC.

The CDR3 coding sequence is TGTGCCAGCAGCTTACCCCCGATGGTGAGGCAGTACTTC. The encoded protein is CASSLPPMVRQYF. This rearrangement joins TRBV7-2 to TRBJ2-7; D not resolved. The CDR3 totals 13 residues. Deletions cut 2 bases from V and 9 bases from J, with 14 bases between. Germline CDR1 SGHTA, CDR2 FQGNSA.

The chain couples TRBV7-6 to TRBJ2-3, with 9 bases matching TRBD2. CDR1 and CDR2 from the germline V gene are SGHVS and FNYEAQ. The CDR3 covers 17 residues. V was clipped by 5 bases and J by 5 bases; unmatched bases: 14. CDR3 residues: CASSPHPGTSFLDTQYF. The CDR3 DNA reads TGTGCCAGCAGCCCTCATCCCGGGACTAGCTTCTTAGATACGCAGTATTTT.

The V gene is TRBV27, the J gene TRBJ1-6, with D perhaps matching TRBD1 (6 bases). The CDR3 contains 16 residues. CDR1 is MNHEY and CDR2 is SMNVEV in the germline V gene (reference sequence). V lost 2 bases and J 3 bases, leaving 11 bases between the germline ends. CDR3 in amino acids: CASSLKGEVYNSPLHF. The CDR3 coding sequence is TGTGCCAGCAGTTTAAAGGGGGAGGTCTATAATTCACCCCTCCACTTT.

The chain links TRBV23-1 to TRBJ2-5, with D unresolved. TRBV23-1 carries the ORF label, with uncertain function. The CDR3 has 16 amino acids. V was clipped by 7 bases and J by 1 base, with 19 bases between them. In DNA, the CDR3 is TGCGCCAGCAACCGAAGCGCCGGCAGTCCCCAAGAGACCCAGTACTTC. Translated, it gives CASNRSAGSPQETQYF.